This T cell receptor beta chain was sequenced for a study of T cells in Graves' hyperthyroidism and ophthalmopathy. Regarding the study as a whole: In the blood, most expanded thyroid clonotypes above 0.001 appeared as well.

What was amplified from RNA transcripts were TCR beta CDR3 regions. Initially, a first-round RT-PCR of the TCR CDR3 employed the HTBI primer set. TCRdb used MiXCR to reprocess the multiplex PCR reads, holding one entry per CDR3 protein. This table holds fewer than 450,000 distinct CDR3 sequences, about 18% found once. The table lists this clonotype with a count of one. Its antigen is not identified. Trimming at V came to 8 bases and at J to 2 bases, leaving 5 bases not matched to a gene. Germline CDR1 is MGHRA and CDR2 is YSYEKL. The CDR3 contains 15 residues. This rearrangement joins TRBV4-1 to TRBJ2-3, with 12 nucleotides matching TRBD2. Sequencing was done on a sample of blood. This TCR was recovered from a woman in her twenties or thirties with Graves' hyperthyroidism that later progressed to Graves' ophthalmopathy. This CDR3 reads CASARTSGDTDTQYF. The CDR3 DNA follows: TGCGCCAGCGCCCGGACTAGCGGGGACACAGATACGCAGTATTTT.